The 26 T cell receptor beta chains below all came from one sample that was sequenced in a study of a mutant IDH1 vaccine in newly diagnosed glioma. The assay was immunoSEQ multiplex PCR, and TCRdb's table has in-frame clones only and misses some. Of around 54,000 clones detected, approximately 80% appear once; the ten largest clones hold about a fifth. Described time point: baseline, week 1 (first vaccination visit). Regarding treatment: pre-vaccination baseline after standard-of-care therapy. The source was PBMCs, collected from a glioma patient treated with radiotherapy, temozolomide or both. The receptors stem from a man in his late teens or twenties with glioma.

The chain is built from TRBV7-9 and TRBJ2-7; D gene unclear. The germline V gene has CDR1 SEHNR and CDR2 FQNEAQ (reference sequence). V lost 0 bases to trimming and J lost 1 base, with 7 bases between them. The CDR3 loop spans 14 amino acids. The CDR3 here is CASSLAFRSYEQYF. In DNA form, the CDR3 reads TGTGCCAGCAGCTTAGCTTTTAGGTCCTACGAGCAGTACTTC. The whole variable domain, filled in from reference TRBV7-9 and TRBJ2-7, reads DTGVSQNPRHKITKRGQNVTFRCDPISEHNRLYWYRQTLGQGPEFLTYFQNEAQLEKSRLLSDRFSAERPKGSFSTLEIQRTEQGDSAMYLCASSLAFRSYEQYFGPGTRLTVT.

CDR3 loop: CASSDHNEQFF. CDR3 nucleotides: TGTGCCAGCAGTGACCACAATGAGCAGTTCTTC. The genes are TRBV2 and TRBJ2-1; D ambiguous. V lost 3 bases, J lost 5 bases, and 2 bases lay in between. There are 11 residues in the CDR3. The germline gives CDR1 SNHLY, CDR2 FYNNEI.

The chain links TRBV30 to TRBJ2-1, with 8 bases that match TRBD2. The junction had 5 bases not matched to a gene; V was cut back by 4 bases and J by 3 bases. CDR3 length equals 14 residues. Germline assignment: CDR1 GTSNPN and CDR2 SVGIG (reference sequence). The CDR3 region is CAWKSGGSYNEQFF. The CDR3 coding sequence is TGTGCCTGGAAGTCGGGGGGGAGCTACAATGAGCAGTTCTTC.

The rearrangement joins TRBV29-1 to TRBJ2-3; D is possibly TRBD1 (6 bases). Germline V gene lookup returns CDR1 SQVTM and CDR2 ANQGSEA. CDR3 length: 15 residues. V was shortened by 6 bases and J by 0 bases, with 16 bases between the two germline ends. In nucleotides, the CDR3 is TGCAGCGTCGACTATCGGGACACTAGCACAGATACGCAGTATTTT. Residues: CSVDYRDTSTDTQYF.

V gene TRBV28 combines with J gene TRBJ2-2; 12 bases map to TRBD2. Germline V gives CDR1 MDHEN, CDR2 SYDVKM. Unmatched junction bases numbered 8, after V lost 7 bases and J lost 2 bases. CDR3 size: 17 residues. The CDR3 nucleotides are TGTGCCAGCAACCTGGGACTAGCGGGCACTAACACCGGGGAGCTGTTTTTT. Translating gives CASNLGLAGTNTGELFF.

This clone was detected only a few times. The rearrangement links TRBV7-8 to TRBJ2-2, with TRBD2 matching over 14 bases. This CDR3 spans 17 amino acids. The ends lost 5 bases at V and 5 bases at J; junction bases unmatched: 7. From germline, CDR1 is SGHVS and CDR2 FQNEAQ. The CDR3 DNA reads TGTGCCAGCAGCCCCAGACTAGCGGGAGGGCCTACCGGGGAGCTGTTTTTT. As protein: CASSPRLAGGPTGELFF.

V and J are TRBV19 and TRBJ1-5; 11 bases are a match to TRBD1. Looked up from germline, CDR1 is LNHDA and CDR2 is SQIVND (reference sequence). The CDR3 covers 17 residues. V gave up 4 bases and J gave up 4 bases; unmatched junction bases: 9. The CDR3 region has the DNA TGTGCCAGTAGTAGGGGGATCTGGGACAGGGGGAATCAGCCCCAGCATTTT. As protein: CASSRGIWDRGNQPQHF.

V usage is TRBV5-1 and J usage is TRBJ2-5, with D hard to call. Between the trimmed V and J ends, which lost 4 bases and 0 bases, there was a span of 13 bases. Germline V gives CDR1 SGHRS, CDR2 YFSETQ. There are 15 residues in the CDR3. The CDR3 spells CASSGEGWYQETQYF. CDR3 bases: TGCGCCAGCAGCGGCGAAGGGTGGTACCAAGAGACCCAGTACTTC.

The chain joins TRBV14 to TRBJ2-1, with TRBD1 as a possible D gene (5 bases). Trimming removed 1 base at V and 7 bases at J, with 8 bases between. Germline values: CDR1 SGHDN, CDR2 FVKESK. This CDR3 contains 13 residues. CDR3: CASSQVQANEQFF. CDR3 nucleotide sequence: TGTGCCAGCAGCCAAGTACAGGCTAATGAGCAGTTCTTC.

The chain recombines TRBV19 with TRBJ1-3; D uncertain. With 5 bases removed from V and 4 bases from J, the gap between germline ends came to 9 bases. CDR3 size: 13 residues. Germline CDR1 and CDR2: LNHDA and SQIVND (reference sequence). Written as DNA, the CDR3 is TGTGCCAGTAGTCTTCCGGGGGGAAACACCATATATTTT. It translates to CASSLPGGNTIYF.

On this clone itself: At the DNA level, this CDR3 is encoded by other sequences in the same sample as well. The rearrangement links TRBV7-2 to TRBJ1-5; D is unresolved. V was cut by 5 bases and J by 1 base, with 9 bases left in between. CDR1 SGHTA and CDR2 FQGNSA come from the germline V gene. The CDR3 runs 14 residues. CDR3 amino acids: CASSPQGSNQPQHF. The CDR3 DNA follows: TGTGCCAGCAGCCCTCAAGGGAGCAATCAGCCCCAGCATTTT.

V usage is TRBV7-9 and J usage is TRBJ2-7, with 7 bases matching TRBD1. V lost 5 bases, J lost 5 bases, and 9 bases stayed unmatched. The CDR3 length is 14 residues. Germline V gene data show CDR1 as SEHNR and CDR2 as FQNEAQ (reference sequence). The CDR3 nucleotides are TGTGCCAGCAGCGAGCCGGGACAGACCGACGAGCAGTACTTC. This gives the protein CASSEPGQTDEQYF.

The chain has TRBV5-6 and TRBJ2-7; 9 bases map to TRBD1. CDR1 and CDR2 from the germline V gene are SGHDT and YYEEEE. The CDR3 runs to 15 residues. Unmatched junction bases numbered 7, after V lost 3 bases and J lost 3 bases. In DNA, the CDR3 is TGTGCCAGCAGCTCTACGCCGGGACAGGGCTACGAGCAGTACTTC. Its translation: CASSSTPGQGYEQYF.

The chain recombines TRBV19 with TRBJ1-5; D is uncertain. Germline CDR1 and CDR2: LNHDA and SQIVND (reference sequence). V was cut by 7 bases and J by 7 bases, with 14 bases left in between. CDR3 length: 13 amino acids. The DNA of the CDR3 is TGTGCCAGTATCGCGCGGGTAGGACAGCCCCAGCATTTT. Translating it yields CASIARVGQPQHF.

The chain recombines TRBV30 with TRBJ2-5, with D tentatively TRBD2 (7 bases). Germline V gene data show CDR1 as GTSNPN and CDR2 as SVGIG (reference sequence). The CDR3 contains 14 residues. V lost 3 bases to trimming and J lost 9 bases, with 20 bases between them. This CDR3 is CAWSPLTQGGSQYF. CDR3 coding DNA: TGTGCCTGGAGCCCGCTCACACAGGGAGGGTCCCAGTACTTC.

The V and J genes are TRBV7-2 and TRBJ1-1; D gene ambiguous. The V end lost 1 base, the J end lost 3 bases, and 3 bases lay between the germline ends. Looked up from germline, CDR1 is SGHTA and CDR2 is FQGNSA. The CDR3 runs to 12 residues. The CDR3 nucleotides read TGTGCCAGCAGCTTAGTGTACACTGAAGCTTTCTTT. It is translated as CASSLVYTEAFF. The whole variable domain, remainder taken from reference TRBV7-2 and TRBJ1-1, is GAGVSQSPSNKVTEKGKDVELRCDPISGHTALYWYRQSLGQGLEFLIYFQGNSAPDKSGLPSDRFSAERTGGSVSTLTIQRTQQEDSAVYLCASSLVYTEAFFGQGTRLTVV.

This clone was picked up one time. The chain uses TRBV6-1 and TRBJ2-7; possibly TRBD2 for D (5 bases). The CDR3 runs to 14 residues. Germline V gives CDR1 MNHNS, CDR2 SASEGT. Trimming removed 1 base at V and 3 bases at J, with 10 bases between. The CDR3 region is CASSEVGLIYEQYF. CDR3 DNA: TGTGCCAGCAGTGAAGTTGGACTTATCTACGAGCAGTACTTC.

This chain uses TRBV4-3 with TRBJ1-1; tentative D call: TRBD1 (5 bases). This CDR3 spans 17 amino acids. Germline V CDR1 and CDR2: LGHNA, YSLEER. Trimming removed 0 bases from V and 4 bases from J, with 18 bases in between. CDR3 coding DNA: TGCGCCAGCAGCCAAGAAGGCCCCAGGGCCTTTAGCACTGAAGCTTTCTTT. Its translation is CASSQEGPRAFSTEAFF.

This chain links TRBV6-4 with TRBJ1-1; no firm D call. Germline V gene sequence: CDR1 MRHNA, CDR2 SNTAGT. The CDR3 loop spans 19 amino acids. The V end lost 4 bases, the J end lost 0 bases, and 24 bases lay between the germline ends. This CDR3 reads CASSAPADGRLRMNTEAFF. The CDR3, as DNA: TGTGCCAGCAGTGCTCCAGCGGACGGCCGCCTAAGGATGAACACTGAAGCTTTCTTT.

The rearrangement joins TRBV6-5 to TRBJ2-1, with 7 bases identical to TRBD2. The V gene's germline CDR1 is MNHEY and CDR2 SVGAGI. Trimming took 0 bases from V and 7 from J; bases not matched to a gene: 6. The CDR3 covers 15 residues. CDR3 loop: CASSYSVTSSNEQFF. In DNA form, the CDR3 reads TGTGCCAGCAGTTACTCTGTGACTAGCTCAAATGAGCAGTTCTTC.

The chain uses TRBV25-1 and TRBJ1-1; 9 bases line up with TRBD1. The CDR3 runs 15 residues. With 4 bases clipped from V and 6 bases from J, the junction kept 9 bases outside the gene matches. The germline gives CDR1 MGHDK, CDR2 SYGVNS. For the CDR3, the DNA is TGTGCCAGCAGTGCCGGGACAGGGATTTGGGCTGAAGCTTTCTTT. It is translated as CASSAGTGIWAEAFF.

The V call is TRBV6-5, the J call TRBJ1-4; TRBD1 aligns across 8 bases. The germline CDR1 and CDR2 sequences are MNHEY and SVGAGI. The CDR3 has 16 residues. V lost 0 bases, J lost 0 bases, and 0 bases stayed unmatched. As DNA, the CDR3 is TGTGCCAGCAGTTACTCACAGGGGGCAACTAATGAAAAACTGTTTTTT. Its translation: CASSYSQGATNEKLFF.

The genes are TRBV18 and TRBJ1-1; tentatively, D is TRBD1 (5 bases). Between the trimmed V and J ends, which lost 2 bases and 7 bases, there was a span of 14 bases. Germline V gene sequence: CDR1 KGHSH, CDR2 LQKENI. The CDR3 length is 14 residues. This chain's CDR3 is CASSPNEQVNEAFF. DNA for the CDR3: TGTGCCAGCTCACCAAATGAACAGGTCAATGAAGCTTTCTTT.

The V and J genes are TRBV29-1 and TRBJ1-2; D is unclear. CDR3 size: 11 residues. Trimming took 4 bases from V and 4 from J, leaving 7 bases between them. The germline CDR1 and CDR2 sequences are SQVTM and ANQGSEA. Here the CDR3 reads CSVAVGYGYTF. The CDR3 nucleotides read TGCAGCGTTGCAGTTGGCTATGGCTACACCTTC.

V gene TRBV6-6 combines with J gene TRBJ1-1; maybe TRBD1 (6 bases). With 5 bases removed from V and 3 bases from J, the gap between germline ends came to 13 bases. The CDR3 length is 14 residues. Germline V gene data show CDR1 as MNHNY and CDR2 as SVGAGI (reference sequence). CDR3 region: CASSHRVVDTEAFF. The CDR3 bases are TGTGCCAGCAGTCACAGGGTGGTGGACACTGAAGCTTTCTTT.

The chain uses TRBV5-1 and TRBJ2-3; D not certain. The germline V gene encodes CDR1 SGHRS and CDR2 YFSETQ. The CDR3 contains 14 residues. With 6 bases removed from V and 0 bases from J, the gap between germline ends came to 11 bases. The CDR3 sequence: CASTAVSSTDTQYF. The CDR3 nucleotides read TGCGCCAGCACCGCAGTGTCTAGCACAGATACGCAGTATTTT.